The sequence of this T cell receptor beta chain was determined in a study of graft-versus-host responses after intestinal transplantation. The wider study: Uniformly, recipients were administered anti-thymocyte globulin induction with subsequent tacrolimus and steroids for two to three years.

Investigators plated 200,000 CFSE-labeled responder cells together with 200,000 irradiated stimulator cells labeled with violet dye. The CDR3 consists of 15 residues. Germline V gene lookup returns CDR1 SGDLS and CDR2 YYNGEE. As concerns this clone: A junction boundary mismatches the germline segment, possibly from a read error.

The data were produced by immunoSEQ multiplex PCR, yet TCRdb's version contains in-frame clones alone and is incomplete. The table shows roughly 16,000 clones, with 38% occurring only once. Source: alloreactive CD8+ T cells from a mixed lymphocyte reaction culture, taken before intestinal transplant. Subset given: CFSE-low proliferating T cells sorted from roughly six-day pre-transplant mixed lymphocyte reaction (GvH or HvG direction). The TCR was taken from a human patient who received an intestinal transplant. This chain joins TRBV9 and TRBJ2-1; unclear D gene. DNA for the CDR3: TGTGCCAGCAGCGTAGATCTGGGCCTGGGGAATGAGCATTTCTTC. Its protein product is CASSVDLGLGNEHFF.